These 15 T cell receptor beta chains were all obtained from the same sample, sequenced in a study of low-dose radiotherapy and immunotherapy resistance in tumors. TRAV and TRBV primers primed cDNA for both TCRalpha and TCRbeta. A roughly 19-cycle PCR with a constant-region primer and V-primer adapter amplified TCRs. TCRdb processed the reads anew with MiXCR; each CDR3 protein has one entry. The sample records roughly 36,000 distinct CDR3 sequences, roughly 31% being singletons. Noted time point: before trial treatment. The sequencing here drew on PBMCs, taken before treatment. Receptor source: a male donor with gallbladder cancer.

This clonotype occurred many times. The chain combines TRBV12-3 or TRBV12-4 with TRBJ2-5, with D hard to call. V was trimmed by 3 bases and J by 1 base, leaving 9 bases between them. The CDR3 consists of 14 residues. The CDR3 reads CASSFGNPQETQYF. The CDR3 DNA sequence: TGTGCCAGCAGTTTTGGGAACCCCCAAGAGACCCAGTACTTC.

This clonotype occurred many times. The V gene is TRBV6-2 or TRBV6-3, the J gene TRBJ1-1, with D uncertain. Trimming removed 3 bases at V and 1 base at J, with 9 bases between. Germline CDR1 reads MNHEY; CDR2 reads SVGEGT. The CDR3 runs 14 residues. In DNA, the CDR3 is TGTGCCAGCAGTTATCGGGTCCCGAACACTGAAGCTTTCTTT. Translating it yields CASSYRVPNTEAFF.

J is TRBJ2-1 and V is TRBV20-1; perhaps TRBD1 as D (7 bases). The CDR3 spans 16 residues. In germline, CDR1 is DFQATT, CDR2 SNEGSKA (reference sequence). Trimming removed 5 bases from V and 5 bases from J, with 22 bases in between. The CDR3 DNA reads TGCAGTGCTGGGACCCTGGAGACAGGGAGGAACAATGAGCAGTTCTTC. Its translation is CSAGTLETGRNNEQFF.

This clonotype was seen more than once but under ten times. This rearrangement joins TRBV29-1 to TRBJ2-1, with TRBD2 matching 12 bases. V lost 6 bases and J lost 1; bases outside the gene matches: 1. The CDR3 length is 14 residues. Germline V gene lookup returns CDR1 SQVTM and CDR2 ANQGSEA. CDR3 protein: CSVLAGGSYNEQFF. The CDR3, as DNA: TGCAGCGTCCTAGCGGGAGGGTCCTACAATGAGCAGTTCTTC.

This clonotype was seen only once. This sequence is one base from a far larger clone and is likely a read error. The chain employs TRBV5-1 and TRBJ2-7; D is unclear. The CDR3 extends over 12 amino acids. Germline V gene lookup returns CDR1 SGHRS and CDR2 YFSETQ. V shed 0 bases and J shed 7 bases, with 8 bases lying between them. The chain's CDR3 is CASSLEVNEQYF. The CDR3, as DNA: TGCGCCAGCAGCTTGGAAGTTAATGAGCAGTACTTC.

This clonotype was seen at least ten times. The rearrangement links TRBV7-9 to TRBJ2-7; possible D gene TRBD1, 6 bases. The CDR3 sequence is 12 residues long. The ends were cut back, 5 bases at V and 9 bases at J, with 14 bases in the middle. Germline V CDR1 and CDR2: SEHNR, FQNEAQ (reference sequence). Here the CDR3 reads CASSPQGMAQYF. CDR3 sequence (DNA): TGTGCCAGCAGCCCACAGGGAATGGCGCAGTACTTC.

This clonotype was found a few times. CDR3 nucleotides: TGTGCCAGCAGCACACGGCTGGCCGGGGCCAACGTCCTGACTTTC. Amino acid sequence: CASSTRLAGANVLTF. This rearrangement joins TRBV7-2 to TRBJ2-6, with D hard to call. Trimming stripped 5 bases from V and 4 bases from J, with 12 bases between. The germline V gene has CDR1 SGHTA and CDR2 FQGNSA. This CDR3 comprises 15 residues.

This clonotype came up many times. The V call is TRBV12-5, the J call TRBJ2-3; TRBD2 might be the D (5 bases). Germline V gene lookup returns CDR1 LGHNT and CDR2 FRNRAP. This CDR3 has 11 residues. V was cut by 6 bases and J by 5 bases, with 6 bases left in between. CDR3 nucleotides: TGTGCTAGTGGCCGGGAAGATACGCAGTATTTT. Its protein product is CASGREDTQYF.

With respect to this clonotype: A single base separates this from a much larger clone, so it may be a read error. CDR3 region: CASSLVVGSVYTF. The CDR3 DNA is TGTGCCAGCAGTTTAGTCGTGGGGTCGGTCTACACCTTC. The J gene is TRBJ1-2, the V gene TRBV12-3 or TRBV12-4; D is unclear. This CDR3 comprises 13 residues. The germline V and J ends were trimmed by 1 base and 10 bases, with 13 bases remaining between them.

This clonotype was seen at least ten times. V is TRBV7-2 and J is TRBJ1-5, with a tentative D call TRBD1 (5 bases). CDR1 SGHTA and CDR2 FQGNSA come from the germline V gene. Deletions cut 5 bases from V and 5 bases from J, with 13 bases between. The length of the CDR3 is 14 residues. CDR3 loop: CASSERTGHQPQHF. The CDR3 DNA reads TGTGCCAGCAGCGAGAGGACGGGACATCAGCCCCAGCATTTT. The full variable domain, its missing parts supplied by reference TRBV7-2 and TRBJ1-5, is GAGVSQSPSNKVTEKGKDVELRCDPISGHTALYWYRQSLGQGLEFLIYFQGNSAPDKSGLPSDRFSAERTGGSVSTLTIQRTQQEDSAVYLCASSERTGHQPQHFGDGTRLSIL.

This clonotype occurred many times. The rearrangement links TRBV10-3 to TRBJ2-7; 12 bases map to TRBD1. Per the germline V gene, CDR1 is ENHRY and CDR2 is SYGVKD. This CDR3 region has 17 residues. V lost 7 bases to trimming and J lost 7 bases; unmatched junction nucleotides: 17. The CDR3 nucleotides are TGTGCCATCACCCGGACCCGGGACAGGGGGCTATCAGGAGAGCAGTACTTC. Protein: CAITRTRDRGLSGEQYF.

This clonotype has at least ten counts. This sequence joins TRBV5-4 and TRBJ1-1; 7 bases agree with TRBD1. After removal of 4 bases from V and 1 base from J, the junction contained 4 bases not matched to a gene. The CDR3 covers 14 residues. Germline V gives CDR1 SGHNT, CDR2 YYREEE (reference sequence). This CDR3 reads CASSPDRRNTEAFF. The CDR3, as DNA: TGTGCCAGCAGCCCGGACAGGAGGAACACTGAAGCTTTCTTT.

In nucleotides, the CDR3 is TGTGCCAGCAGGTCGGGAGGTCCGCGGGGCTACACCTTC. It specifies CASRSGGPRGYTF. V is TRBV28 and J is TRBJ1-2; D remains ambiguous. The V end was cut by 6 bases, the J end by 8 bases, with 16 bases between. In germline, CDR1 is MDHEN, CDR2 SYDVKM. This CDR3 region has 13 residues.

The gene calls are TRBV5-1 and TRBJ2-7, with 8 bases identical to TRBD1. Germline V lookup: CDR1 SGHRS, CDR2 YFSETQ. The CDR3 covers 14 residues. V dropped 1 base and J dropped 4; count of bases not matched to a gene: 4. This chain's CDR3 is CASSLQGAGYEQYF. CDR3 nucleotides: TGCGCCAGCAGCTTGCAGGGGGCAGGGTACGAGCAGTACTTC.

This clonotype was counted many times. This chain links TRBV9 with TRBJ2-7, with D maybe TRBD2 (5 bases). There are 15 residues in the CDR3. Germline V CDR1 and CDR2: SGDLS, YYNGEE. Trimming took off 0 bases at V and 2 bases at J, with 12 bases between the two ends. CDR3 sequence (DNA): TGTGCCAGCAGCGTAGACTTGGGTAGCGCCTACGAGCAGTACTTC. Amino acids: CASSVDLGSAYEQYF.